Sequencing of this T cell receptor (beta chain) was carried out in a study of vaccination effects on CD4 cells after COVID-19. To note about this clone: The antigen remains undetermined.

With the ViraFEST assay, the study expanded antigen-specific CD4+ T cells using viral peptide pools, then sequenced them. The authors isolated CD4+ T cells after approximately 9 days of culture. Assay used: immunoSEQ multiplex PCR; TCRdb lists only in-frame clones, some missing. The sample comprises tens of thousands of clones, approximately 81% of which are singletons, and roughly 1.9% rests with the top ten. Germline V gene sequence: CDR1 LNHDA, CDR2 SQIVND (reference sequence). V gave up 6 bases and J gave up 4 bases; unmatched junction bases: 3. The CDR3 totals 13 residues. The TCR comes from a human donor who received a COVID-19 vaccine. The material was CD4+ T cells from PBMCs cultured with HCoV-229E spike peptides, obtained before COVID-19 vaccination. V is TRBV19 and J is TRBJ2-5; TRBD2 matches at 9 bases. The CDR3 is CASRSGGRETQYF. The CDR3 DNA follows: TGTGCCAGTAGGAGCGGGGGGCGAGAGACCCAGTACTTC.